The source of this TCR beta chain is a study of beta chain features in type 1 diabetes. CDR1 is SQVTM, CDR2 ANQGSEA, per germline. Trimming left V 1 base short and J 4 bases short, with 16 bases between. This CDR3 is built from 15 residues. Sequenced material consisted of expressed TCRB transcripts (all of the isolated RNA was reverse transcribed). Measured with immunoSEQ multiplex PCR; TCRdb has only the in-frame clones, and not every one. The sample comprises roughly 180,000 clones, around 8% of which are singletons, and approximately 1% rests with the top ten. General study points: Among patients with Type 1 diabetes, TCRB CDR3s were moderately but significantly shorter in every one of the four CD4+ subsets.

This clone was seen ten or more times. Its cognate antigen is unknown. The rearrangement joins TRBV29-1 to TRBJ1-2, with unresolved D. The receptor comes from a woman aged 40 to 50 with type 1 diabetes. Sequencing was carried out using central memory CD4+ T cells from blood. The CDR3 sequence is CSVEVRAGPGYGYTF. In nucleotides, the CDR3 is TGCAGCGTTGAAGTTCGGGCGGGCCCCGGCTATGGCTACACCTTC.